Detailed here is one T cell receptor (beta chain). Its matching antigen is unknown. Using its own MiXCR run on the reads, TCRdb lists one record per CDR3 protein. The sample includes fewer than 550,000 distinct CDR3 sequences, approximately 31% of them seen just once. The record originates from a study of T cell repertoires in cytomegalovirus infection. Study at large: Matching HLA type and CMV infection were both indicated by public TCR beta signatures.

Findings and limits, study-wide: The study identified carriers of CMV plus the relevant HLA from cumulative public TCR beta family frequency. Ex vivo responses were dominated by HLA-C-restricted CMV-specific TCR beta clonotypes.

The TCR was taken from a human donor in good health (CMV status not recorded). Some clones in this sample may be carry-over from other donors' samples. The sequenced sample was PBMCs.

The CDR3, as DNA: TGCAGCGCCGGGGACAGTGAAGCTTTCTTT. As protein: CSAGDSEAFF. The V call is TRBV29-1, the J call TRBJ1-1; 7 bases fit TRBD1. The trim removed 7 bases at V and 7 bases at J, leaving 3 bases unmatched. This CDR3 region has 10 residues. Germline CDR1 and CDR2: SQVTM and ANQGSEA.